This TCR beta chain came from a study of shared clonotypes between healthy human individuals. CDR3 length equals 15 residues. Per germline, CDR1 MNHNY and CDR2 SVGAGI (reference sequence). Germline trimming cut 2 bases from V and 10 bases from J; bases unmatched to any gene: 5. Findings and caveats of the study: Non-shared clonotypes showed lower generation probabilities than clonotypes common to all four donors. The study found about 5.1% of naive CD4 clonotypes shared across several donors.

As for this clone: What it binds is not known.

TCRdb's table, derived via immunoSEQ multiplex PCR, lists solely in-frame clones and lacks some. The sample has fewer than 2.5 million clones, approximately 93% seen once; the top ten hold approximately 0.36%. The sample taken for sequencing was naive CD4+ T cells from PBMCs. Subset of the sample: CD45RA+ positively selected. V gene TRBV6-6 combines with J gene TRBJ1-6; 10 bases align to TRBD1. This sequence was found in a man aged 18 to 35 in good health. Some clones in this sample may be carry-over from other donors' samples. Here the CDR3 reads CASSYQTGGESPLHF. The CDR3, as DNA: TGTGCCAGCAGTTACCAGACAGGGGGCGAATCACCCCTCCACTTT.